This entry lists 26 T cell receptor beta chains sequenced from one sample in a study of blood T cell repertoires in COVID-19. Some clones are missing from TCRdb's copy, which holds only in-frame ones; the method was immunoSEQ multiplex PCR. This table has about 180,000 clones, around 87% appearing once. Sequencing input: peripheral blood. The receptors stem from a woman aged 25 to 39 with active or convalescent COVID-19.

The chain uses TRBV5-8 and TRBJ1-5; D is undetermined. Germline V gene lookup returns CDR1 SGHTS and CDR2 YDEGEE. The CDR3 runs to 15 residues. Deletions cut 5 bases from V and 3 bases from J, with 15 bases between. The CDR3 bases are TGTGCCAGCAGTCCCTCAGCGGGGAACAATCAGCCCCAGCATTTT. This codes for CASSPSAGNNQPQHF.

The V call is TRBV7-9, the J call TRBJ1-2; D might be TRBD1 (6 bases). V was shortened by 4 bases and J by 6 bases, with 15 bases between the two germline ends. This CDR3 is built from 14 residues. CDR1 is SEHNR and CDR2 is FQNEAQ in the germline V gene (reference sequence). The CDR3 DNA sequence: TGTGCCAGCAGCTACCCGACAGGCTCAAATGGCTACACCTTC. Amino acids: CASSYPTGSNGYTF.

This clone was found once. V is TRBV5-1 and J is TRBJ2-3, with 7 bases lining up with TRBD1. Germline trimming cut 4 bases from V and 3 bases from J; bases unmatched to any gene: 5. In germline, CDR1 is SGHRS, CDR2 YFSETQ. CDR3 size: 14 residues. CDR3 coding DNA: TGCGCCAGCAGCCCCTCAGGGGGTACAGATACGCAGTATTTT. This sequence encodes CASSPSGGTDTQYF.

The V call is TRBV9, the J call TRBJ2-7, with TRBD2 matching 7 bases. Germline lookup yields CDR1 SGDLS and CDR2 YYNGEE. Trimming at V came to 1 base and at J to 4 bases, leaving 8 bases not matched to a gene. The CDR3 has 15 amino acids. CDR3: CASSVHPGGGYEQYF. The CDR3 DNA reads TGTGCCAGCAGCGTACACCCAGGCGGGGGTTACGAGCAGTACTTC.

The rearrangement uses TRBV27 and TRBJ1-2; 7 bases line up with TRBD1. Germline V lookup: CDR1 MNHEY, CDR2 SMNVEV (reference sequence). Trimming cost V 4 bases and J 6 bases; bases outside gene matches: 2. This CDR3 has 12 amino acids. Here the CDR3 DNA reads TGTGCCAGCAGTTCGACAGGGAATGGCTACACCTTC. It codes for CASSSTGNGYTF.

The rearrangement uses TRBV27 and TRBJ2-7; 9 nucleotides align to TRBD1. Germline CDR1 reads MNHEY; CDR2 reads SMNVEV (reference sequence). With V trimmed by 4 bases and J by 3 bases, 4 bases remained unmatched. The CDR3 consists of 14 residues. The CDR3 is CASSSLTGGYEQYF. DNA for the CDR3: TGTGCCAGCAGTTCCCTGACAGGGGGCTACGAGCAGTACTTC.

This clone was picked up one time. This chain connects TRBV25-1 to TRBJ1-4; unclear D gene. The CDR3 consists of 15 residues. Germline CDR1 MGHDK, CDR2 SYGVNS. V was shortened by 1 base and J by 5 bases, with 11 bases between the two germline ends. The CDR3 DNA sequence: TGTGCCAGCAGTGAATTTGCAGGTGGAAATGAAAAACTGTTTTTT. This gives the protein CASSEFAGGNEKLFF.

This clone was seen just once. The chain employs TRBV4-1 and TRBJ1-2; TRBD1 aligns across 8 bases. V lost 1 base, J lost 7 bases, and 5 bases stayed unmatched. Per the germline V gene, CDR1 is MGHRA and CDR2 is YSYEKL. This CDR3 comprises 14 residues. The CDR3 bases are TGCGCCAGCAGCCAAGGGACAGGGAAGGGTGGCTACACCTTC. As protein: CASSQGTGKGGYTF.

The V and J genes are TRBV7-9 and TRBJ1-2; D might be TRBD1 (5 bases). The germline V and J ends were trimmed by 5 bases and 3 bases, with 7 bases remaining between them. This CDR3 has 12 amino acids. Germline V CDR1 and CDR2: SEHNR, FQNEAQ (reference sequence). The CDR3 sequence is CASSDSDYGYTF. The CDR3 nucleotides are TGTGCCAGCAGCGACAGTGACTATGGCTACACCTTC.

The chain combines TRBV10-2 with TRBJ1-1; TRBD1 is a possible D gene (5 bases). V was trimmed by 6 bases and J by 11 bases, leaving 16 bases between them. This CDR3 has 12 residues. The germline CDR1 and CDR2 sequences are WSHSY and SAAADI. CDR3 amino acids: CASSRGRDEAFF. The CDR3 DNA follows: TGCGCCAGCAGCCGAGGGAGGGACGAGGCTTTCTTT.

This chain links TRBV23-1 with TRBJ1-2, with D possibly TRBD1 on 6 matching bases. TRBV23-1 is an open reading frame whose function is uncertain. V lost 3 bases, J lost 4 bases, and 12 bases lay in between. This CDR3 is built from 14 residues. This CDR3 reads CASSHGGLSYGYTF. As DNA, the CDR3 is TGCGCCAGCAGTCACGGGGGGCTCAGCTATGGCTACACCTTC.

The CDR3 DNA is TGTGCCAGCAGCTTAGGGCAGGGCGGTGAAGCTTTCTTT. Translation: CASSLGQGGEAFF. This sequence joins TRBV7-9 and TRBJ1-1; TRBD1 might be the D (5 bases). CDR3 length: 13 amino acids. Germline loops: CDR1 SEHNR, CDR2 FQNEAQ (reference sequence). The V end lost 1 base, the J end lost 7 bases, and 10 bases lay between the germline ends.

This clone showed up just once. The genes are TRBV7-9 and TRBJ2-1, with TRBD2 identical over 10 bases. This CDR3 has 12 residues. Germline V lookup: CDR1 SEHNR, CDR2 FQNEAQ (reference sequence). V trimming: 5 bases; J trimming: 13 bases; junction bases outside the gene matches: 5. The DNA for the CDR3 is TGTGCCAGCAGCCCCGGACTAGCGGCCCAGTTCTTC. It translates to CASSPGLAAQFF.

DNA of the CDR3: TGTGCCAGCAGTGAAGTGGGACAGGGAAATCAGCCCCAGCATTTT. Its translation: CASSEVGQGNQPQHF. V is TRBV6-1 and J is TRBJ1-5, with 9 bases fitting TRBD1. After removal of 1 base from V and 4 bases from J, the junction contained 2 bases not matched to a gene. Germline V gives CDR1 MNHNS, CDR2 SASEGT. The CDR3 is 15 residues long.

This chain connects TRBV6-4 to TRBJ2-1, with a tentative D call TRBD2 (6 bases). The CDR3 loop spans 17 amino acids. Deletions cut 5 bases from V and 0 bases from J, with 17 bases between. The germline V gene has CDR1 MRHNA and CDR2 SNTAGT. CDR3 bases: TGTGCCAGCAGTACGGGACTCCGACAGTCCTCCTACAATGAGCAGTTCTTC. As protein: CASSTGLRQSSYNEQFF.

This sequence joins TRBV4-2 and TRBJ2-5; 9 bases fit TRBD1. CDR1 and CDR2 (germline): LGHNA, YNFKEQ. J lost 3 bases, V lost 3 bases, and 8 bases had no gene match. The CDR3 runs to 16 residues. The DNA for the CDR3 is TGTGCCAGCAGCCAGGCGGGACAGGGATTCGAAGAGACCCAGTACTTC. Its protein is CASSQAGQGFEETQYF.

This clone has just a few counts. The CDR3 region is CASSHSGLAGELFF. The DNA for the CDR3 is TGTGCCAGCAGCCACAGCGGGCTCGCCGGGGAGCTGTTTTTT. The chain recombines TRBV3-1 (or the pseudogene TRBV3-2) with TRBJ2-2; a possible D gene is TRBD2 (6 bases). Trimming stripped 3 bases from V and 6 bases from J, with 11 bases between. The CDR3 is 14 residues long. Germline values: CDR1 LGHDT, CDR2 YNNKEL (reference sequence).

The chain recombines TRBV3-1 (or the pseudogene TRBV3-2) with TRBJ1-1; 9 positions match TRBD1. V was clipped by 0 bases and J by 4 bases; unmatched bases: 6. The CDR3 contains 16 residues. Germline-derived CDR1 and CDR2 are LGHDT and YNNKEL (reference sequence). CDR3 sequence: CASSQDWTGVATEAFF. The CDR3 coding sequence is TGTGCCAGCAGCCAAGATTGGACAGGGGTGGCCACTGAAGCTTTCTTT.

This chain links TRBV3-1 (or the pseudogene TRBV3-2) with TRBJ1-1; a weak D match, TRBD1 (6 bases). The CDR3 totals 15 residues. Germline assignment: CDR1 LGHDT and CDR2 YNNKEL (reference sequence). V gave up 1 base and J gave up 0 bases, with 9 bases separating them. CDR3: CASSQGWTVNTEAFF. CDR3 nucleotides: TGTGCCAGCAGCCAAGGATGGACAGTGAACACTGAAGCTTTCTTT.

The rearrangement joins TRBV3-1 (or the pseudogene TRBV3-2) to TRBJ1-1; a possible D gene is TRBD1 (6 bases). Between the trimmed V and J ends, which lost 3 bases and 4 bases, there was a span of 12 bases. Per germline, CDR1 LGHDT and CDR2 YNNKEL (reference sequence). This CDR3 contains 14 residues. The CDR3 DNA sequence: TGTGCCAGCAGCCAGCAGGGGATGGGCACTGAAGCTTTCTTT. Encoded protein: CASSQQGMGTEAFF.

The chain is built from TRBV6-6 and TRBJ1-5; unclear D gene. Germline CDR1 reads MNHNY; CDR2 reads SVGAGI (reference sequence). Trimming shortened V by 7 bases and J by 2 bases, and 6 bases separated the two germline ends. The CDR3 is 12 residues long. The CDR3 is CASMAGNQPQHF. The CDR3, as DNA: TGTGCCAGCATGGCAGGCAATCAGCCCCAGCATTTT.

The rearrangement links TRBV5-1 to TRBJ2-1; D is uncertain. The CDR3 spans 13 residues. Germline V lookup: CDR1 SGHRS, CDR2 YFSETQ. V was cut by 1 base and J by 6 bases, with 8 bases left in between. The CDR3 reads CASSLSPGNEQFF. CDR3 DNA: TGCGCCAGCAGCTTGTCACCGGGCAATGAGCAGTTCTTC.

The gene calls are TRBV5-4 and TRBJ1-2; 9 bases line up with TRBD1. The J segment lost 4 bases and the V segment lost 0 bases, leaving 4 bases of the junction unmatched. The CDR3 has 15 amino acids. Per the germline V gene, CDR1 is SGHNT and CDR2 is YYREEE (reference sequence). The CDR3 loop reads CASSLGDRAVYGYTF. The CDR3 bases are TGTGCCAGCAGCTTGGGGGACAGGGCTGTCTATGGCTACACCTTC.

This clone has a handful of counts. The gene calls are TRBV10-1 and TRBJ2-3, with D tentatively TRBD2 (5 bases). Germline loops: CDR1 WNHNN, CDR2 SYGVQD (reference sequence). V lost 2 bases to trimming and J lost 6 bases, with 18 bases between them. The CDR3 loop spans 16 amino acids. CDR3 region: CASSEHLASGRDTQYF. The CDR3 DNA sequence: TGCGCCAGCAGTGAGCATCTAGCCTCAGGCCGGGATACGCAGTATTTT.

The chain joins TRBV5-4 to TRBJ1-6; D call uncertain. The V gene lost 0 bases and the J gene lost 7 bases, with 11 bases spanning the gap. The CDR3 extends over 15 amino acids. Germline V gene lookup returns CDR1 SGHNT and CDR2 YYREEE (reference sequence). DNA of the CDR3: TGTGCCAGCAGCTTGGGATCTAACGGGAATTCACCCCTCCACTTT. Amino acid sequence: CASSLGSNGNSPLHF.

The chain couples TRBV6-1 to TRBJ1-4; TRBD1 agrees at 8 bases. J was trimmed by 1 base and V by 2 bases; bases with no gene match: 12. The CDR3 covers 19 residues. CDR1 is MNHNS and CDR2 is SASEGT in the germline V gene. CDR3 coding DNA: TGTGCCAGCAGTGAAAGATGGTCAGGGGGCGCGGGAACTAATGAAAAACTGTTTTTT. Translated, it gives CASSERWSGGAGTNEKLFF.